This TCR beta chain was recovered during a study of blood T cell repertoires in COVID-19. Study overall: The samples span acute and convalescent COVID-19 from the United States, Italy and Spain.

Generated by immunoSEQ multiplex PCR, the TCRdb table keeps only in-frame clones and is missing some. There are a few hundred thousand clones in the sample; about 81% occur only once, and approximately 7.6% lies in the top ten. Germline loops: CDR1 SGHVS, CDR2 FQNEAQ. CDR3 length equals 17 residues. V lost 4 bases to trimming and J lost 4 bases; unmatched junction nucleotides: 12. Patients at the Seattle site were enrolled during active infection and followed longitudinally. V and J are TRBV7-8 and TRBJ2-5; TRBD2 aligns across 10 bases. The receptor was isolated from an elderly woman with COVID-19, enrolled during active disease. The material sequenced was peripheral blood. The CDR3 loop reads CASSSRGSSGGPETQYF. The CDR3 nucleotides are TGTGCCAGCAGCTCGCGGGGATCTAGCGGGGGCCCAGAGACCCAGTACTTC.